The sequence of this T cell receptor (beta chain) was determined in a study of blood T cell repertoires in COVID-19 (dated by TCRdb to 2020 to 2021). At the level of the whole study: Samples covering the acute and convalescent phases of COVID-19 were provided by collaborators in the United States, Italy and Spain. The prospective study material was composed of cDNA or gDNA derived from T cells, B-cell-depleted T cells, or PBMCs. Deeply sampled blood TCRbeta repertoires from subjects exposed to, actively infected with, or recovered from COVID-19 were included in the dataset. The repertoires were made available in a free public database intended to serve as a resource for research on the immune response to SARS-CoV-2. Samples were obtained from the ongoing ImmuneRACE study (first 160 participants) and from about 1,300 subjects provided by 6 global collaborators. Sample metadata almost always included a de-identified subject ID, COVID-19 status, age in years and sex. Where available, HLA class I and class II types were obtained from metadata supplied by the sample provider rather than from assay-based typing. Points the paper makes about the study in general: The quantity of clinical and demographic metadata differed by source and by participant and was supplied without curation.

V sheds 6 bases and J sheds 0 bases, leaving 9 bases between their ends. Including cysteine and phenylalanine, the CDR3 has 13 amino acids. Just CDR3 DNA is preserved here, 39 bases in frame from base 1. CDR1 and CDR2, per the germline V gene, are MNHEY and SVGAGI. As to this clone: Its cognate antigen has yet to be identified. No base quality values were provided; no much bigger clone lies one nucleotide off.

TCRbeta CDR3 regions were amplified from genomic DNA by means of the immunoSEQ Assay, a bias-controlled multiplex PCR. The original pipeline was this. Within the assay, amplification of reference gene primers was used to estimate how many nucleated cells each sample contained. To quantify the absolute abundance of each unique TCRbeta CDR3 rearrangement, sequence reads were collapsed and filtered. For each sample, productive Simpson clonality was calculated as the square root of Simpson's diversity index over productive rearrangements. Here the immuneACCESS table is served through TCRdb, limited to in-frame sequences with V and J called. Missing clones are a known gap in these copies; in checked studies unresolved V genes cover under half, and the rest lacks a known reason. That table furnishes V, J and clone size, whereas the DNA furnished D and trimming. This sample is represented by 150,000 or so clones; around 80% of them were singletons. The ten top clones hold 15% of the sample.

Whole blood was collected in K2EDTA tubes by collaborating institutions according to the institutions' own protocols. For TCRbeta analysis, collaborators shipped samples as frozen whole blood, isolated PBMCs, or DNA extracted from either of those sample types. This clonotype was obtained from a human donor with acute or convalescent COVID-19. The donor label of this sample is uncertain. Material for sequencing was peripheral blood. The V and J genes are TRBV6-5 and TRBJ2-7; a weak D assignment points to TRBD1 (5 bases agree). The bases are TGTGCCAGCAGCCAGACAGTCTCCTACGAGCAGTACTTC. This yields the protein CASSQTVSYEQYF.